The rows below give T cell receptor beta chains drawn from one sample of a study of regulatory and conventional T cells in RAG deficiency. Sequencing used immunoSEQ multiplex PCR; TCRdb keeps in-frame clones, though not all of them. Counted here are about 50,000 clones, approximately 90% occurring once; the ten biggest clones make up 0.45% to 0.6%. Separately, the same data were catalogued under a study of regulatory T cells.

Sequenced sample: CD4+ effector T cells sorted from blood. The receptors were gathered from a human donor in good health. CDR3s include the opening cysteine and the closing phenylalanine or tryptophan. The D gene is left open where the match is weak. Expanded clones get a size class; other rows say once, few or many, or leave the size out.

D gene: -; V gene: TRBV25-1; clone size: -; J gene: TRBJ2-7; CDR3 protein: CASSESPVGEQYF; CDR3 DNA: TGTGCCAGCAGTGAATCCCCGGTCGGCGAGCAGTACTTC
D gene: -; V gene: TRBV27; clone size: -; J gene: TRBJ1-4; CDR3 protein: CASSLSTGFQPGEKLFF; CDR3 DNA: TGTGCCAGCAGTTTATCGACCGGGTTTCAACCGGGTGAAAAACTGTTTTTT
D gene: -; V gene: TRBV5-1; clone size: -; J gene: TRBJ1-1; CDR3 protein: CASSLQGQNTEAFF; CDR3 DNA: TGCGCCAGCAGCTTGCAGGGACAGAACACTGAAGCTTTCTTT
D gene: -; V gene: TRBV2; clone size: -; J gene: TRBJ1-5; CDR3 protein: CASKREGDQPQHF; CDR3 DNA: TGTGCCAGCAAACGAGAGGGGGATCAGCCCCAGCATTTT
D gene: -; V gene: TRBV19; clone size: -; J gene: TRBJ2-3; CDR3 protein: CASTPNWGADTQYF; CDR3 DNA: TGTGCCAGTACCCCCAATTGGGGGGCAGATACGCAGTATTTT
D gene: -; V gene: TRBV6-5; clone size: -; J gene: TRBJ1-5; CDR3 protein: CASSHRVGQPQHF; CDR3 DNA: TGTGCCAGCAGTCATAGGGTCGGCCAGCCCCAGCATTTT
D gene: -; V gene: TRBV7-6; clone size: -; J gene: TRBJ2-2; CDR3 protein: CASSLSTGELFF; CDR3 DNA: TGTGCCAGCAGCTTATCCACCGGGGAGCTGTTTTTT
D gene: -; V gene: TRBV18; clone size: -; J gene: TRBJ2-6; CDR3 protein: CASSPLADGSGANVLTF; CDR3 DNA: TGTGCCAGCTCACCACTTGCAGATGGCTCTGGGGCCAACGTCCTGACTTTC
D gene: TRBD1; V gene: TRBV19; clone size: -; J gene: TRBJ1-5; CDR3 protein: CASRRGQFNQPQHF; CDR3 DNA: TGTGCCAGTAGAAGGGGACAGTTTAATCAGCCCCAGCATTTT
D gene: TRBD1; V gene: TRBV6-1; clone size: -; J gene: TRBJ2-5; CDR3 protein: CASSGTGTGWETQYF; CDR3 DNA: TGTGCCAGCAGTGGCACCGGGACAGGGTGGGAGACCCAGTACTTC
D gene: -; V gene: TRBV2; clone size: -; J gene: TRBJ2-3; CDR3 protein: CASSDHSARTTSTDTQYF; CDR3 DNA: TGTGCCAGCAGTGATCATTCGGCAAGAACCACTAGCACAGATACGCAGTATTTT
D gene: -; V gene: TRBV28; clone size: -; J gene: TRBJ1-2; CDR3 protein: CASSKGVSGYTF; CDR3 DNA: TGTGCCAGCAGTAAGGGGGTTTCTGGCTACACCTTC
D gene: -; V gene: TRBV4-1; clone size: -; J gene: TRBJ2-1; CDR3 protein: CASSQAGSSYSEQFF; CDR3 DNA: TGCGCCAGCAGCCAAGCGGGCAGCTCCTACAGTGAGCAGTTCTTC
D gene: -; V gene: TRBV7-8; clone size: -; J gene: TRBJ2-6; CDR3 protein: CASSLVGARSGANVLTF; CDR3 DNA: TGTGCCAGCAGCTTAGTAGGGGCCCGCTCTGGGGCCAACGTCCTGACTTTC
D gene: -; V gene: TRBV28; clone size: -; J gene: TRBJ1-1; CDR3 protein: CASSILRRAFF; CDR3 DNA: TGTGCCAGCAGTATACTGAGGAGAGCTTTCTTT
D gene: TRBD2; V gene: TRBV7-3; clone size: -; J gene: TRBJ2-1; CDR3 protein: CASSLRPAGATQVSYNEQFF; CDR3 DNA: TGTGCCAGCAGCTTACGTCCAGCGGGAGCCACTCAAGTGAGCTACAATGAGCAGTTCTTC
D gene: TRBD1; V gene: TRBV11-3; clone size: -; J gene: TRBJ2-5; CDR3 protein: CASSRAPGTARTQYF; CDR3 DNA: TGTGCCAGCAGCAGGGCTCCTGGGACAGCAAGAACCCAGTACTTC
D gene: -; V gene: TRBV7-9; clone size: -; J gene: TRBJ2-5; CDR3 protein: CASSKGERWGGETQYF; CDR3 DNA: TGTGCCAGCAGCAAAGGGGAGAGGTGGGGAGGAGAGACCCAGTACTTC
D gene: TRBD1; V gene: TRBV5-1; clone size: -; J gene: TRBJ2-5; CDR3 protein: CASSGRTGGGSETQYF; CDR3 DNA: TGCGCCAGCAGCGGGCGGACAGGGGGAGGGTCAGAGACCCAGTACTTC
D gene: -; V gene: TRBV29-1; clone size: -; J gene: TRBJ2-7; CDR3 protein: CSVEVSYEQYF; CDR3 DNA: TGCAGCGTTGAGGTGTCCTACGAGCAGTACTTC
D gene: -; V gene: TRBV7-2; clone size: -; J gene: TRBJ2-3; CDR3 protein: CASSSATDTQYF; CDR3 DNA: TGTGCCAGCAGCTCCGCCACAGATACGCAGTATTTT
D gene: -; V gene: TRBV2; clone size: once; J gene: TRBJ2-7; CDR3 protein: CASSARTLTYEQYF; CDR3 DNA: TGTGCCAGCAGCGCCCGGACTCTTACCTACGAGCAGTACTTC
D gene: -; V gene: TRBV5-1; clone size: -; J gene: TRBJ2-5; CDR3 protein: CASSLGRIQETQYF; CDR3 DNA: TGCGCCAGCAGCTTGGGGCGGATCCAAGAGACCCAGTACTTC
D gene: TRBD1; V gene: TRBV30; clone size: -; J gene: TRBJ1-5; CDR3 protein: CAWDRGTNQPQHF; CDR3 DNA: TGTGCCTGGGACAGGGGTACGAATCAGCCCCAGCATTTT
D gene: TRBD1; V gene: TRBV10-3; clone size: -; J gene: TRBJ2-1; CDR3 protein: CAISNRGGEQFF; CDR3 DNA: TGTGCCATCAGTAACAGGGGTGGTGAGCAGTTCTTC
D gene: -; V gene: TRBV2; clone size: -; J gene: TRBJ1-1; CDR3 protein: CASSADRGAGNTEAFF; CDR3 DNA: TGTGCCAGCAGCGCCGACCGGGGGGCCGGGAACACTGAAGCTTTTTTT
D gene: -; V gene: TRBV21-1; clone size: -; J gene: TRBJ2-7; CDR3 protein: CASSKERTSGGYEQYF; CDR3 DNA: TGTGCCAGCAGCAAAGAACGGACTAGCGGGGGTTACGAGCAGTACTTC
D gene: -; V gene: TRBV28; clone size: -; J gene: TRBJ1-1; CDR3 protein: CASSLRAKNTEAFF; CDR3 DNA: TGTGCCAGCAGTTTAAGGGCTAAGAACACTGAAGCTTTCTTT
D gene: TRBD1; V gene: TRBV5-6; clone size: -; J gene: TRBJ2-7; CDR3 protein: CASSPTTGGEQYF; CDR3 DNA: TGTGCCAGCAGCCCTACCACAGGGGGCGAGCAGTACTTC
D gene: -; V gene: TRBV9; clone size: -; J gene: TRBJ1-3; CDR3 protein: CASSVAGGEDTIYF; CDR3 DNA: TGTGCCAGCAGCGTAGCTGGCGGGGAAGACACCATATATTTT
D gene: -; V gene: TRBV27; clone size: -; J gene: TRBJ2-1; CDR3 protein: CASSFQGDEQFF; CDR3 DNA: TGTGCCAGCAGTTTTCAGGGAGATGAGCAGTTCTTC
D gene: -; V gene: TRBV18; clone size: -; J gene: TRBJ2-5; CDR3 protein: CASSRTDQETQYF; CDR3 DNA: TGTGCCAGCTCCCGGACAGATCAAGAGACCCAGTACTTC
D gene: TRBD1; V gene: TRBV7-6; clone size: -; J gene: TRBJ2-7; CDR3 protein: CASSKGQGAVEQYF; CDR3 DNA: TGTGCCAGCAGCAAGGGACAGGGGGCGGTCGAGCAGTACTTC
D gene: -; V gene: TRBV10-1; clone size: -; J gene: TRBJ2-7; CDR3 protein: CASSVRGRDEQYF; CDR3 DNA: TGCGCCAGCAGTGTCCGTGGACGGGACGAGCAGTACTTC
D gene: -; V gene: TRBV6-1; clone size: -; J gene: TRBJ1-2; CDR3 protein: CASSEAGQPAYGYTF; CDR3 DNA: TGTGCCAGCAGTGAAGCGGGGCAGCCGGCGTATGGCTACACCTTC
D gene: TRBD2; V gene: TRBV5-1; clone size: -; J gene: TRBJ2-1; CDR3 protein: CASSLGGSYNEQFF; CDR3 DNA: TGCGCCAGCAGTTTGGGGGGGAGCTACAATGAGCAGTTCTTC
D gene: -; V gene: TRBV11-2; clone size: -; J gene: TRBJ2-7; CDR3 protein: CASSSGLHYEQYF; CDR3 DNA: TGTGCCAGCAGCTCGGGACTCCACTACGAGCAGTACTTC
D gene: -; V gene: TRBV9; clone size: -; J gene: TRBJ1-1; CDR3 protein: CASSVVGVMLANTEAFF; CDR3 DNA: TGTGCCAGCAGCGTAGTGGGAGTGATGCTTGCGAACACTGAAGCTTTCTTT
D gene: -; V gene: TRBV15; clone size: -; J gene: TRBJ2-3; CDR3 protein: CATQSRPGPSGDTQYF; CDR3 DNA: TGTGCCACCCAATCTAGACCTGGACCCTCTGGGGATACGCAGTATTTT
D gene: -; V gene: TRBV30; clone size: -; J gene: TRBJ1-2; CDR3 protein: CAWSVATNYGYTF; CDR3 DNA: TGTGCCTGGAGTGTAGCCACAAACTATGGCTACACCTTC
D gene: TRBD1; V gene: TRBV5-6; clone size: few; J gene: TRBJ2-7; CDR3 protein: CASSKLMTGGHEQYF; CDR3 DNA: TGTGCCAGCAGCAAACTAATGACAGGGGGTCACGAGCAGTACTTC
D gene: -; V gene: TRBV28; clone size: -; J gene: TRBJ2-7; CDR3 protein: CASSFGGETAYEQYF; CDR3 DNA: TGTGCCAGCAGTTTTGGAGGCGAGACAGCCTACGAGCAGTACTTC
D gene: -; V gene: TRBV2; clone size: -; J gene: TRBJ2-7; CDR3 protein: CASKDNVAYEQYF; CDR3 DNA: TGTGCCAGCAAGGACAACGTCGCCTACGAGCAGTACTTC
D gene: TRBD2; V gene: TRBV9; clone size: -; J gene: TRBJ2-1; CDR3 protein: CASSIRLAGGLIDEQFF; CDR3 DNA: TGTGCCAGCAGCATACGACTAGCGGGGGGGCTAATAGATGAGCAGTTCTTC
D gene: -; V gene: TRBV5-6; clone size: -; J gene: TRBJ2-1; CDR3 protein: CASTSGYSYNEQFF; CDR3 DNA: TGTGCCAGCACGAGTGGTTACTCCTACAATGAGCAGTTCTTC
D gene: -; V gene: TRBV7-8; clone size: once; J gene: TRBJ2-3; CDR3 protein: CASSQSGGTDTQYF; CDR3 DNA: TGTGCCAGCAGCCAGTCAGGGGGCACAGATACGCAGTATTTT
D gene: -; V gene: TRBV18; clone size: once; J gene: TRBJ2-7; CDR3 protein: CASSPIRGSSYEQYF; CDR3 DNA: TGTGCCAGCTCCCCTATTCGGGGTAGCTCCTACGAGCAGTACTTC
D gene: TRBD2; V gene: TRBV7-8; clone size: -; J gene: TRBJ2-1; CDR3 protein: CASSQTSGRSGFSYNEQFF; CDR3 DNA: TGTGCCAGCAGCCAGACTAGCGGGAGGTCGGGATTTTCCTACAATGAGCAGTTCTTC
D gene: TRBD1; V gene: TRBV6-5; clone size: few; J gene: TRBJ2-7; CDR3 protein: CASSYHRDRLNEQYF; CDR3 DNA: TGTGCCAGCAGTTACCATCGGGACAGGCTCAACGAGCAGTACTTC
D gene: TRBD1; V gene: TRBV19; clone size: -; J gene: TRBJ1-5; CDR3 protein: CASRLAGGNNQPQHF; CDR3 DNA: TGTGCCAGTAGACTCGCAGGGGGAAACAATCAGCCCCAGCATTTT